The clone carrying this T cell receptor (beta chain) turned up a few times. What it binds is not known. These gene names are mouse names. The sequence runs out 1 residue before the end of the CDR3; the remainder is reconstructed from the germline J gene. This entry comes from a study of tissue T cells after allogeneic stem cell transplantation. Notes on the study in general: Only a limited share of tissue TCRs appeared in blood or spleen. Motif-based clustering found tissue-specific repertoire signatures shared across patients, though few clones were shared.

Time point given: mouse harvest day 14 after allogeneic transplant. The graft held 10^6 splenic CD5+ T cells and 10^7 T-cell-depleted bone marrow cells. This mouse GVHD model was MHC-mismatched B6 to BALB/c, profiled day 7 or 14. Looked up from germline, CDR1 is SGHND and CDR2 is FRSKSL. Trimming took off 6 bases at V and 2 bases at J, with 9 bases between the two ends. This CDR3 region has 13 residues. The repertoire was sequenced with immunoSEQ multiplex PCR; TCRdb's copy has only in-frame clones and lacks some. The sample consists of about 2,900 clones, 48% of them appearing once. The receptor's source is a female BALB/c mouse given C57BL/6 T cells with graft-versus-host disease after an allogeneic hematopoietic cell transplant. V is TRBV15 and J is TRBJ2-4; D is unclear. Sequencing was done on a sample of gut tissue. This CDR3 is CASRREIQNTLYF. The CDR3 DNA, read in part, is TGTGCCAGCAGGAGGGAGATTCAAAACACCTTGTAC.